This TCR beta chain was sequenced in a study of blood T cell repertoires in COVID-19. Across the whole study: The cDNA or gDNA used as material had been derived from T cells, B-cell-depleted T cells, or PBMCs.

Trimming took off 4 bases at V and 2 bases at J, with 18 bases between the two ends. Germline loops: CDR1 LGHDT, CDR2 YNNKEL (reference sequence). CDR3 length equals 18 residues. In this sample, this clone turned up a few times. TCRdb keeps only in-frame clones here, not all; method: immunoSEQ multiplex PCR. The repertoire includes some 150,000 clones, roughly 80% of them detected once, and about 40% sits in the top ten. The J gene is TRBJ1-6, the V gene TRBV3-1 (or the pseudogene TRBV3-2); no reliable D call. The TCR was taken from a human donor in a cohort sampled during active COVID-19. The sample comprised peripheral blood. This chain's CDR3 is CASSRGEAPSAYNSPLHF. The CDR3 coding sequence is TGTGCCAGCAGCCGAGGAGAGGCACCGAGCGCCTATAATTCACCCCTCCACTTT.